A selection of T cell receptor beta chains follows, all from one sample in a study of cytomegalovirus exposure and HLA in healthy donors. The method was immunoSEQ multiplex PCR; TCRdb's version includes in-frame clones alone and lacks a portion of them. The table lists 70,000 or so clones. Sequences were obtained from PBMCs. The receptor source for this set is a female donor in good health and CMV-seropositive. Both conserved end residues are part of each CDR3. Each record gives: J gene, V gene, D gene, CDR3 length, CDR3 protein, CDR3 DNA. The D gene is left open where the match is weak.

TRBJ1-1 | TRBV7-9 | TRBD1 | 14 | CASSPGTVNTEAFF | TGTGCCAGCAGCCCCGGGACAGTCAACACTGAAGCTTTCTTT
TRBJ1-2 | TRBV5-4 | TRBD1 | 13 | CASSLGQGNGYTF | TGTGCCAGCAGCTTGGGACAGGGTAACGGCTACACCTTC
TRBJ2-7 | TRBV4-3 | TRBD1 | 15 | CASSKSDRGPYEQYF | TGCGCCAGCAGTAAATCGGACAGGGGGCCGTACGAGCAGTACTTC
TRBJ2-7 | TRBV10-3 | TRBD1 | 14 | CAISAGTGPYEQYF | TGTGCCATCAGTGCCGGGACAGGGCCCTACGAGCAGTACTTC
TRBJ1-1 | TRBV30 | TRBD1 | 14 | CAWSYRDRGTEAFF | TGTGCCTGGAGTTACCGGGACAGGGGTACTGAAGCTTTCTTT
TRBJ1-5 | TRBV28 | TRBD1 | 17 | CASSLARQGSGNQPQHF | TGTGCCAGCAGTTTAGCCAGACAGGGATCGGGCAATCAGCCCCAGCATTTT
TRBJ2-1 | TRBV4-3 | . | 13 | CASSQEGGFRQFF | TGCGCCAGCAGCCAAGAGGGAGGTTTCAGGCAGTTCTTC
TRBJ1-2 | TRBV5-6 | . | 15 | CASSPLDRPNYGYTF | TGTGCCAGCAGCCCTCTGGACAGACCTAACTATGGCTACACCTTC
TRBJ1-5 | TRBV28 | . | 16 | CASSLIGAISNQPQHF | TGTGCCAGCAGTTTAATTGGGGCGATTAGCAATCAGCCCCAGCATTTT
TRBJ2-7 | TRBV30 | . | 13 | CAWSVGQYYEQYF | TGTGCCTGGAGTGTGGGTCAGTACTACGAGCAGTACTTC
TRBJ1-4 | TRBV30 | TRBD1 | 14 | CAWHRGQTNEKLFF | TGTGCCTGGCACAGGGGGCAAACTAATGAAAAACTGTTTTTT
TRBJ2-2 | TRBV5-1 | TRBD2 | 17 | CASSLASGGANTGELFF | TGCGCCAGCAGCTTGGCTAGCGGGGGGGCGAACACCGGGGAGCTGTTTTTT
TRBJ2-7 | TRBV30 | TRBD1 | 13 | CAWRPGQSYEQYF | TGTGCCTGGAGGCCGGGACAGTCTTACGAGCAGTACTTC
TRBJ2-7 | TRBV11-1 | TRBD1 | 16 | CASSDRAVDIPYEQYF | TGTGCCAGCAGCGACAGGGCAGTCGATATTCCTTACGAGCAGTACTTC
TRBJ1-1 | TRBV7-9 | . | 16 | CASSLVGGRWNTEAFF | TGTGCCAGCAGCTTAGTCGGGGGAAGGTGGAACACTGAAGCTTTCTTT
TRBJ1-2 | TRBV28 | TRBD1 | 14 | CASAVIDRGNGYTF | TGTGCCAGCGCCGTTATCGACAGGGGCAATGGCTACACCTTC
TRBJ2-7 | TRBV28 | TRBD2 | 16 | CASIIAGLAGAYEQYF | TGTGCCAGCATTATTGCAGGACTAGCGGGAGCCTACGAGCAGTACTTC
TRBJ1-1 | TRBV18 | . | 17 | CASSPRDQAGTDTEAFF | TGTGCCAGCTCACCCCGAGACCAGGCTGGAACTGACACTGAAGCTTTCTTT
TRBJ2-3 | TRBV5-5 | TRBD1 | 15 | CASSGTAISTDTQYF | TGTGCCAGCAGCGGGACAGCGATAAGCACAGATACGCAGTATTTT
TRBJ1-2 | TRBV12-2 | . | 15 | CASRFPGDTSYGYTF | TGTGCAAGTCGCTTTCCGGGAGATACTTCCTATGGCTACACCTTC
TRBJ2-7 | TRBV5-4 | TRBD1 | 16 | CASSSWDRVTSYEQYF | TGTGCCAGCAGCTCCTGGGACAGGGTTACCTCCTACGAGCAGTACTTC
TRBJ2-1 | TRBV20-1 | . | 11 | CSGGRDNEQFF | TGCAGTGGGGGCAGGGACAATGAGCAGTTCTTC
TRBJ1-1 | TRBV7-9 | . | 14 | CASTPGLGSTEAFF | TGTGCCAGCACCCCGGGCCTCGGGAGCACTGAAGCTTTCTTT
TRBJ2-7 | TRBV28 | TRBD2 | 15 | CASAPWTSGSYEQYF | TGTGCCAGCGCCCCGTGGACTAGCGGTTCCTACGAGCAGTACTTC
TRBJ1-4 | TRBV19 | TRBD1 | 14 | CASSLRDRGEKLFF | TGTGCCAGTAGCCTCCGGGACAGGGGTGAAAAACTGTTTTTT
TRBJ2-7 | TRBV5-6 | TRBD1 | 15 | CASSFRPGGSYEQYF | TGTGCCAGCAGCTTTAGACCAGGGGGCTCCTACGAGCAGTACTTC
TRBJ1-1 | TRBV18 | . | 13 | CASSRQDSLEAFF | TGTGCCAGCTCACGTCAGGACAGTTTAGAAGCTTTCTTT
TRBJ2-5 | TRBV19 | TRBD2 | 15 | CASSGTSGRRETQYF | TGTGCCAGTAGCGGGACTAGCGGGAGGAGGGAGACCCAGTACTTC
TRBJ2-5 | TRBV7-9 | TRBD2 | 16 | CASSLYGGEGQETQYF | TGTGCCAGCAGCTTATATGGGGGGGAGGGCCAAGAGACCCAGTACTTC
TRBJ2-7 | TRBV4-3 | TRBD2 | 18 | CASSQDPSGRGSAYEQYF | TGCGCCAGCAGCCAAGACCCTAGCGGGAGGGGGAGCGCCTACGAGCAGTACTTC
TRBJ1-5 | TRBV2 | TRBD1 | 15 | CASRPGQGYNQPQHF | TGTGCCAGCAGACCGGGACAGGGATACAATCAGCCCCAGCATTTT